The clone carrying this TCR beta chain was detected ten times or more. What it binds is unknown. These data come from a study of T-cell reconstitution after alpha-beta-depleted transplantation in children. This CDR3 is built from 13 residues. CDR1 is DFQATT and CDR2 is SNEGSKA in the germline V gene (reference sequence). After removal of 6 bases from V and 4 bases from J, the junction contained 6 bases not matched to a gene. For TCRbeta, the library was prepared with unique molecular identifiers. TCRdb itself ran the PCR reads through MiXCR, one entry per CDR3 protein. The data show roughly 400,000 distinct CDR3 sequences, 43% seen once. Study observations and caveats: Among T cells one year after transplant, newly produced cells accounted for most counts and diversity. Several patients had high TCRbeta diversity at day 60; it came from surviving recipient T cells and thymic progenitors. Roughly two months post-transplant, alpha-beta T cells reportedly originated from several hundred graft clones that had expanded.

The J gene is TRBJ2-5, the V gene TRBV20-1, with 9 bases that match TRBD2. This specimen consisted of PBMCs, obtained before TCRalphabeta/CD19-depleted stem cell transplant. This clonotype was sampled from a girl aged 2 to 10 with aplastic anemia, due to receive a stem cell transplant. The CDR3 spells CSAVAGVRETQYF. CDR3 DNA: TGCAGTGCCGTAGCGGGAGTTCGAGAGACCCAGTACTTC.